This TCR beta chain was profiled in a study of blood T cell repertoires in COVID-19. CDR1 MNHEY and CDR2 SVGEGT come from the germline V gene. There are 15 residues in the CDR3. The ends were cut back, 1 base at V and 6 bases at J, with 13 bases in the middle. Sequencing used immunoSEQ multiplex PCR; TCRdb keeps in-frame clones, though not all of them. Of about 330,000 clones listed, 88% are singletons. The receptor was derived from a woman aged 45-65 years with active or convalescent COVID-19. This chain joins TRBV6-2 or TRBV6-3 and TRBJ1-5; D is perhaps TRBD1 (5 bases). The material sequenced was peripheral blood. This CDR3 reads CASSYWGTVGQPQHF. The CDR3 DNA reads as TGTGCCAGCAGTTACTGGGGCACCGTGGGTCAGCCCCAGCATTTT.